This T cell receptor (beta chain) was found in a study of blood T cell repertoires in COVID-19 (dated by TCRdb to 2020 to 2022). Concerning the study at large: Collaborator samples came from the United States, Italy and Spain and covered acute and convalescent phases of COVID-19. The material from the prospective study consisted of cDNA or gDNA derived from T cells, B-cell-depleted T cells, or PBMCs. The dataset comprised deeply sampled blood TCRbeta repertoires from subjects exposed to, actively infected with, or recovered from COVID-19. A freely available public database, intended as a resource for researchers studying the immune response to SARS-CoV-2, is where the repertoires were released. The samples were drawn from the first 160 participants of the ongoing ImmuneRACE study and from some 1,300 subjects provided by 6 global collaborators. A de-identified subject ID, COVID-19 status, age in years and sex were almost always included in the sample metadata. HLA class I and class II types, where available, came from metadata supplied by the sample provider rather than from assay-based typing. General conclusions and limits of the study: The amount of clinical and demographic metadata varied by source and participant and was provided uncurated.

CDR1 and CDR2, looked up from the germline V gene (reference sequence), are SGHNT and YYREEE. At the junction V is shortened by 4 bases and J by 3 bases; bases outside the gene matches: 10. The CDR3 holds 17 amino acids from the cysteine to the phenylalanine. Just the 51-base CDR3 DNA is kept, in frame starting at base 1. The immunoSEQ Assay, a bias-controlled multiplex PCR, was used to amplify TCRbeta CDR3 regions from genomic DNA. The source study handled its data this way. The number of nucleated cells in each sample was estimated by amplification of reference gene primers within the assay. To quantify the absolute abundance of each unique TCRbeta CDR3 rearrangement, sequence reads were collapsed and filtered. For each sample, productive Simpson clonality was calculated by taking the square root of Simpson's diversity index across productive rearrangements. The source is immuneACCESS, and TCRdb retained only in-frame sequences with V and J called. Part of the clones is not carried over; for the studies checked, unresolved V genes explain less than half of this, and the remainder is unexplained. Clone size and the V and J calls come from that table; the DNA yielded D and trimming. The table for this sample lists about 240,000 clones; about 80% of them were counted only once. Of the sample, over 7.5% falls within the top ten clones.

Collaborating institutions collected whole blood in K2EDTA tubes following their own protocols. For TCRbeta analysis, collaborators shipped samples as frozen whole blood, isolated PBMCs, or DNA extracted from either of those sample types. Comment on this clone: Its antigen is unknown. No clone much larger than this one lies a single base away; base qualities are absent.

Sequencing was carried out using peripheral blood. The chain was built from TRBV5-4 and TRBJ2-3, with TRBD1 identical over 11 junction bases. The TCR comes from a woman of 80 years or more with acute or convalescent COVID-19. The DNA reads as follows: TGTGCCAGCAGCCTGTGGACAGGGGGCCTGTCTACAGATACGCAGTATTTT. Its protein reads: CASSLWTGGLSTDTQYF.